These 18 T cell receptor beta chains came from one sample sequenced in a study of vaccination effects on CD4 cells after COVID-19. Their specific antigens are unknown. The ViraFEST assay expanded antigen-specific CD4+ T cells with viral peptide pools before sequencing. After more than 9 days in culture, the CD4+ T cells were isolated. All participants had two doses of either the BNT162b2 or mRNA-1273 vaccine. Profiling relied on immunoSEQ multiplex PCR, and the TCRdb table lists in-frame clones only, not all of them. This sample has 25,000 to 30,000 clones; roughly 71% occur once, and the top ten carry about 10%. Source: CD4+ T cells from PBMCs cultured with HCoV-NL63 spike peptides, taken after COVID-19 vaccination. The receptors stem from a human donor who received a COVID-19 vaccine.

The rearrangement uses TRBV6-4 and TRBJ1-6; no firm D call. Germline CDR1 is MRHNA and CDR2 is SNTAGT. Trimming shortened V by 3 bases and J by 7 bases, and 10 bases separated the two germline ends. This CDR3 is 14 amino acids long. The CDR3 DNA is TGTGCCAGCAGTGAGTTATCCGGGAATTCACCCCTCCACTTT. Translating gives CASSELSGNSPLHF.

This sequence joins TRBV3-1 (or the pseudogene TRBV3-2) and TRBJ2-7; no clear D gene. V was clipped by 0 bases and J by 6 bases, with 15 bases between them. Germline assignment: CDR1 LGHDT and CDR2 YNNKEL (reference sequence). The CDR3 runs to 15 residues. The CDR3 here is CASSQENSVDAEQYF. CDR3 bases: TGTGCCAGCAGCCAAGAAAACAGCGTGGATGCCGAGCAGTACTTC.

The CDR3 DNA reads TGCAGCGTTACCGGGACAGGGGGCACCTACACCTTC. As protein: CSVTGTGGTYTF. V gene TRBV29-1 combines with J gene TRBJ1-2; TRBD1 aligns across 12 bases. Losses at the gene ends were 5 bases for V and 10 bases for J; bases not matched to a gene: 5. Germline lookup yields CDR1 SQVTM and CDR2 ANQGSEA. This CDR3 region has 12 residues.

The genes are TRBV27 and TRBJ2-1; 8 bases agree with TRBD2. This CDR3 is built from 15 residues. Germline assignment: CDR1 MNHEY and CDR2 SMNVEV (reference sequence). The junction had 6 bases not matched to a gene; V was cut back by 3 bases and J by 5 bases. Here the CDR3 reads CASSLRREANNEQFF. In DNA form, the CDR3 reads TGTGCCAGCAGTTTGAGGCGGGAGGCCAACAATGAGCAGTTCTTC.

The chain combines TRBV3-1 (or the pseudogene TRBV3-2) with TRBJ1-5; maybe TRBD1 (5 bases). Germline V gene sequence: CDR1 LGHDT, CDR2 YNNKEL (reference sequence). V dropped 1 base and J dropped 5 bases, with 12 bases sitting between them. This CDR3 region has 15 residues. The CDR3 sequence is CASSQGTDIDQPQHF. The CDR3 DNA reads TGTGCCAGCAGCCAAGGAACGGACATCGATCAGCCCCAGCATTTT.

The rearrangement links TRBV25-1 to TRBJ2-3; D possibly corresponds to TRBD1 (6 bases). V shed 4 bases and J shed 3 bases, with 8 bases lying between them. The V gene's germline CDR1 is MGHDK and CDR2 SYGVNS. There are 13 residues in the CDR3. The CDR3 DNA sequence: TGTGCCAGCAGTGTCACAGGGACAGATACGCAGTATTTT. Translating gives CASSVTGTDTQYF.

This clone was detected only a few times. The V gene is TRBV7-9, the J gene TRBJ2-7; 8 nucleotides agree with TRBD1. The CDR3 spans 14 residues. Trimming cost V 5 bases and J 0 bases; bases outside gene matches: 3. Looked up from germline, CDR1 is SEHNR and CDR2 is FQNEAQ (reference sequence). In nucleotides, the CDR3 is TGTGCCAGCAGCCCAGGGGGCAGCTCCTACGAGCAGTACTTC. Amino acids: CASSPGGSSYEQYF.

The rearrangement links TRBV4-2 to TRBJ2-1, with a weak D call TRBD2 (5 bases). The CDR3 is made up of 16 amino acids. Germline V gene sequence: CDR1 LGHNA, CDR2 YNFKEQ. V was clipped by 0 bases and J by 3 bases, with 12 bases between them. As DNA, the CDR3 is TGTGCCAGCAGCCAAGATTTAGGAGGCTTCTACAATGAGCAGTTCTTC. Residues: CASSQDLGGFYNEQFF.

CDR3 amino acids: CASSERASGMGPYNEQFF. The CDR3 DNA reads as TGTGCCAGCAGTGAAAGAGCTAGCGGGATGGGGCCTTACAATGAGCAGTTCTTC. The chain uses TRBV6-1 and TRBJ2-1; 9 bases map to TRBD2. Germline lookup yields CDR1 MNHNS and CDR2 SASEGT. The junction had 12 bases not matched to a gene; V was cut back by 2 bases and J by 4 bases. The CDR3 covers 18 residues.

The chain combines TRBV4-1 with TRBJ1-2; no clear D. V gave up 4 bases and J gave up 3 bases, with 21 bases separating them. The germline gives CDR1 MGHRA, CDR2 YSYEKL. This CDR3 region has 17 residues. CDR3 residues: CASSPGGLLLGDYGYTF. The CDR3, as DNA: TGCGCCAGCAGCCCGGGCGGTCTACTCCTCGGGGACTATGGCTACACCTTC.

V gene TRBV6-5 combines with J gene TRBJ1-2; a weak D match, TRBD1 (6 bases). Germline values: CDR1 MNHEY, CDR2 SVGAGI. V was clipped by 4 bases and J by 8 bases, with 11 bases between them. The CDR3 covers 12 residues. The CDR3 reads CASSSGGLGYTF. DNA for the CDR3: TGTGCCAGCAGTTCGGGGGGCCTGGGCTACACCTTC.

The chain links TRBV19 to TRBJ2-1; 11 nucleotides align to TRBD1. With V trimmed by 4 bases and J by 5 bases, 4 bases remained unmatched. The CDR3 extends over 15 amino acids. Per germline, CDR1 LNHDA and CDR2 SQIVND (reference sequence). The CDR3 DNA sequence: TGTGCCAGTAGTAGGGACAGGGGGTCGAACAATGAGCAGTTCTTC. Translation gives CASSRDRGSNNEQFF.

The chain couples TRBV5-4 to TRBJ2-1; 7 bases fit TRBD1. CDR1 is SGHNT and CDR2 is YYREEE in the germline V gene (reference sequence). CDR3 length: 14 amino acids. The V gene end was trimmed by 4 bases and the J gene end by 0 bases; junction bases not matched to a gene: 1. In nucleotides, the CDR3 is TGTGCCAGCAGCCCAGGGGGCTCCTACAATGAGCAGTTCTTC. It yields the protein CASSPGGSYNEQFF.

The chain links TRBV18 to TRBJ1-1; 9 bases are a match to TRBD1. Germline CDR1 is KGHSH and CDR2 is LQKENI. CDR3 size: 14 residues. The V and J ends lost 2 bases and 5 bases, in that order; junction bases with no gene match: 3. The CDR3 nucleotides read TGTGCCAGCTCACCAGGTGGGACAGGGACTGAAGCTTTCTTT. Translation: CASSPGGTGTEAFF.

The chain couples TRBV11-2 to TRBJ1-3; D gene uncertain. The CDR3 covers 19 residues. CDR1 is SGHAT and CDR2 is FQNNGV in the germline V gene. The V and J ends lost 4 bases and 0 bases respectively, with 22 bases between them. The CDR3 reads CASSSLGADSTSSGNTIYF. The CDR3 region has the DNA TGTGCCAGCAGCTCCCTCGGAGCAGACTCCACTTCCTCTGGAAACACCATATATTTT. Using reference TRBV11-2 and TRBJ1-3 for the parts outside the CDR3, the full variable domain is EAGVAQSPRYKIIEKRQSVAFWCNPISGHATLYWYQQILGQGPKLLIQFQNNGVVDDSQLPKDRFSAERLKGVDSTLKIQPAKLEDSAVYLCASSSLGADSTSSGNTIYFGEGSWLTVV.

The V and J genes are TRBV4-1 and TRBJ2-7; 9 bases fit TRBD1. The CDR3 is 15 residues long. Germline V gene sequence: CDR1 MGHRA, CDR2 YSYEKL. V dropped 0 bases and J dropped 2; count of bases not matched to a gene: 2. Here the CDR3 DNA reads TGCGCCAGCAGCCAAGAGGGACAGGGTCCCTACGAGCAGTACTTC. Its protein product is CASSQEGQGPYEQYF.

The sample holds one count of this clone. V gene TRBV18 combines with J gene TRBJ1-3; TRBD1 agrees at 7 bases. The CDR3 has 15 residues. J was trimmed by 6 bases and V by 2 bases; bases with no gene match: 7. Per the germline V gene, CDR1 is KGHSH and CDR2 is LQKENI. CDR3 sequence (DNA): TGTGCCAGCTCACCAGGAGGGGGCAGGGAAAACACCATATATTTT. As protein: CASSPGGGRENTIYF.

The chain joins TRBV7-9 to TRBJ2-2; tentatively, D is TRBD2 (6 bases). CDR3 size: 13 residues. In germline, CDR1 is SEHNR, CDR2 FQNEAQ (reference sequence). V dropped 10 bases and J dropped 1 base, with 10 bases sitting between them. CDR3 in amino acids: CATRGLNTGELFF. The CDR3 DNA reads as TGTGCCACAAGGGGACTGAACACCGGGGAGCTGTTTTTT.